The rows below give T cell receptor beta chains drawn from one sample of a study of blood T cell repertoires in COVID-19. Repertoires were generated with immunoSEQ multiplex PCR, while TCRdb's copy carries only in-frame clones and drops some. This sample yields 410,000 or so clones, of which approximately 90% are seen a single time; 1.5% to 1.7% belongs to the top ten. Source material: peripheral blood. The source of these receptors is a middle-aged woman with COVID-19, enrolled during active disease. Both conserved end residues are part of each CDR3. The D gene is left open where the match is weak. The size field is filled for only some rows; it gives once, few, many or a size class.

J,D,size,V,CDR3,DNA
TRBJ2-1,-,-,TRBV30,CAWSQGIEQFF,TGTGCCTGGAGTCAGGGAATTGAGCAGTTCTTC
TRBJ2-5,-,-,TRBV4-1,CASSPHRTVQETQYF,TGCGCCAGCAGCCCACATCGGACAGTCCAAGAGACCCAGTACTTC
TRBJ1-2,TRBD1,few,TRBV29-1,CSVERRGQEVYGYTF,TGCAGCGTTGAAAGGCGGGGACAGGAGGTCTATGGCTACACCTTC
TRBJ1-2,-,-,TRBV18,CASSPIREGTYGYTF,TGTGCCAGCTCACCGATCAGGGAGGGGACTTATGGCTACACCTTC
TRBJ2-7,TRBD2,-,TRBV6-5,CASSLGLAGYEQYF,TGTGCCAGCAGTCTAGGGTTAGCGGGCTACGAGCAGTACTTC
TRBJ1-2,-,-,TRBV7-8,CASSLANSRTGYYYGYTF,TGTGCCAGCAGCTTAGCTAATAGCAGAACAGGGTATTACTATGGCTACACCTTC
TRBJ1-1,-,-,TRBV7-2,CASSLDARGAFF,TGTGCCAGCAGCTTAGATGCCCGGGGGGCTTTCTTT
TRBJ2-7,-,-,TRBV5-1,CASSLAVGGYEQYF,TGCGCCAGCAGCTTGGCTGTAGGGGGCTACGAGCAGTACTTC
TRBJ2-3,TRBD1,-,TRBV5-1,CASSSTSGTGDTQYF,TGCGCCAGCAGCTCAACCTCCGGGACAGGGGATACGCAGTATTTT
TRBJ1-4,-,-,TRBV5-1,CASSVEGWMGEKLFF,TGCGCCAGCAGCGTGGAGGGGTGGATGGGTGAAAAACTGTTTTTT
TRBJ2-7,TRBD2,-,TRBV12-5,CASGLQLAVSSYEQYF,TGTGCTAGTGGTTTGCAACTAGCGGTGAGCTCCTACGAGCAGTACTTC
TRBJ1-1,-,-,TRBV28,CASISPGEAITEAFF,TGTGCCAGCATTTCTCCCGGGGAAGCAATCACTGAAGCTTTCTTT
TRBJ2-1,TRBD2,once,TRBV5-1,CASSLGTSGLSYNEQFF,TGCGCCAGCAGCCTCGGGACTAGCGGACTATCCTACAATGAGCAGTTCTTC
TRBJ1-3,-,-,TRBV5-1,CASSLGQGNTIYF,TGCGCCAGCAGCTTGGGACAGGGAAACACCATATATTTT
TRBJ1-2,TRBD1,-,TRBV28,CASSFPTGAVNYGYTF,TGTGCCAGCAGTTTCCCTACAGGGGCCGTTAACTATGGCTACACCTTC
TRBJ1-4,-,-,TRBV11-2,CASSLPGEGEKLFF,TGTGCCAGCAGCTTACCCGGGGAGGGGGAAAAACTGTTTTTT
TRBJ1-4,-,-,TRBV29-1,CSVTRLTDIEKLFF,TGCAGCGTTACCCGATTGACAGACATTGAAAAACTGTTTTTT
TRBJ2-7,TRBD1,-,TRBV18,CASSPPGQYEQYF,TGTGCCAGCTCACCACCGGGACAGTACGAGCAGTACTTC
TRBJ2-3,TRBD2,-,TRBV7-2,CASSSSGSADTQYF,TGTGCCAGCAGCTCCAGCGGGAGTGCAGATACGCAGTATTTT
TRBJ2-3,TRBD2,-,TRBV18,CASSSSGAQDTQYF,TGTGCCAGCTCCTCTAGCGGGGCGCAAGATACGCAGTATTTT
TRBJ2-7,TRBD1,-,TRBV11-2,CASRTYGTGKEYEQYF,TGTGCCAGCAGAACTTATGGGACAGGGAAGGAGTACGAGCAGTACTTC
TRBJ2-1,TRBD2,-,TRBV3-1/TRBV3-2,CASSPFKRGDNEQFF,TGTGCCAGCAGCCCCTTCAAGCGGGGGGACAATGAGCAGTTCTTC
TRBJ1-2,TRBD1,-,TRBV6-5,CASSLTGGDYGYTF,TGTGCCAGCAGTCTGACAGGGGGCGACTATGGCTACACCTTC
TRBJ1-5,-,-,TRBV16,CASSPSRGSNQPQHF,TGTGCCAGCAGCCCAAGTAGGGGAAGCAATCAGCCCCAGCATTTT
TRBJ1-2,-,once,TRBV11-2,CASSPDRDWYGYTF,TGTGCCAGCAGCCCAGACCGGGATTGGTATGGCTACACCTTC
TRBJ2-7,TRBD1,-,TRBV7-2,CASSPRGGQGGEQYF,TGTGCCAGCAGCCCTAGGGGGGGACAGGGTGGCGAGCAGTACTTC
TRBJ2-7,TRBD1,-,TRBV7-8,CASSLGTGASEQYF,TGTGCCAGCAGCTTGGGGACAGGGGCGTCAGAGCAGTACTTC
TRBJ1-1,-,-,TRBV4-3,CASSQDRGITEAFF,TGCGCCAGCAGCCAAGATCGGGGTATCACTGAAGCTTTCTTT
TRBJ2-1,-,-,TRBV6-5,CASRNRDLGNNEQFF,TGTGCCAGCAGAAACAGGGACCTGGGGAACAATGAGCAGTTCTTC
TRBJ2-1,-,many,TRBV6-2/TRBV6-3,CASSSLPGAFNEQFF,TGTGCCAGCAGTAGCCTCCCCGGAGCCTTCAATGAGCAGTTCTTC
TRBJ1-4,-,-,TRBV4-2,CASSQGPFGGRGEKLFF,TGTGCCAGCAGCCAAGGCCCTTTTGGGGGCAGGGGTGAAAAACTGTTTTTT
TRBJ1-3,-,few,TRBV30,CAWSVNLVTAGNTIYF,TGTGCCTGGAGTGTAAATTTAGTAACTGCTGGAAACACCATATATTTT
TRBJ1-1,TRBD1,-,TRBV12-5,CASGLVLDRAVPEAFF,TGTGCTAGTGGTTTGGTACTAGACAGGGCGGTCCCTGAAGCTTTCTTT
TRBJ2-5,TRBD1,-,TRBV29-1,CSVTSGGETQYF,TGCAGCGTGACTTCAGGGGGAGAGACCCAGTACTTC
TRBJ1-5,TRBD1,-,TRBV6-6,CASSLDRGRLWHF,TGTGCCAGCAGTCTGGACAGGGGGCGGTTGTGGCATTTT
TRBJ1-6,-,-,TRBV9,CASSGFGNSPLHF,TGTGCCAGCAGCGGATTCGGGAATTCACCCCTCCACTTT
TRBJ2-6,-,once,TRBV28,CASSLQVSGANVLTF,TGTGCCAGCAGTTTACAGGTCTCTGGGGCCAACGTCCTGACTTTC
TRBJ2-6,-,few,TRBV15,CATSRDQGSGANVLTF,TGTGCCACCAGCAGAGATCAGGGGTCTGGGGCCAACGTCCTGACTTTC
TRBJ1-3,-,-,TRBV7-2,CASSPGGVGNTIYF,TGTGCCAGCAGCCCCGGAGGCGTTGGAAACACCATATATTTT
TRBJ2-7,-,-,TRBV7-9,CASSFTREMIYEQYF,TGTGCCAGCAGCTTTACGAGGGAGATGATTTACGAGCAGTACTTC
TRBJ2-2,-,few,TRBV2,CASTYRGLNTGELFF,TGTGCCAGCACTTACAGGGGACTGAACACCGGGGAGCTGTTTTTT
TRBJ1-1,-,-,TRBV9,CASSVGPQSTEAFF,TGTGCCAGCAGCGTAGGGCCCCAAAGCACTGAAGCTTTCTTT
TRBJ1-4,-,-,TRBV6-1,CASSDILGTSTNEKLFF,TGTGCCAGCAGTGATATTTTGGGCACTTCAACTAATGAAAAACTGTTTTTT
TRBJ1-1,-,-,TRBV11-2,CASSLEKGKNTEAFF,TGTGCCAGCAGCTTAGAGAAGGGGAAAAACACTGAAGCTTTCTTT
TRBJ2-7,TRBD1,few,TRBV2,CASSESQGAYEQYF,TGTGCCAGCAGTGAAAGCCAGGGGGCGTACGAGCAGTACTTC